This T cell receptor beta chain was found in a study of early T cells in non-severe SARS-CoV-2 infection. On the study more broadly: Sequencing input comprised bulk RNA from unsorted whole blood; chain pairing was not available.

TCRdb reprocessed the 5' RACE reads via MiXCR and lists one record per CDR3 protein. In the table there are 60,000 to 75,000 distinct CDR3 sequences, 4% to 6% of which are singletons. Germline assignment: CDR1 SEHNR and CDR2 FQNEAQ (reference sequence). This CDR3 spans 15 amino acids. V shed 1 base and J shed 4 bases, with 10 bases lying between them. The receptor's source is an adult who was a healthcare worker with PCR-confirmed SARS-CoV-2 infection or an uninfected control (not recorded which). The donor label of this sample is uncertain. This specimen was whole blood, taken at baseline. V usage is TRBV7-9 and J usage is TRBJ2-2; no clear D. CDR3 bases: TGTGCCAGCAGCTTAGGGACCACGAGCACCGGGGAGCTGTTTTTT. It is translated as CASSLGTTSTGELFF.